Listed here are 27 T cell receptor beta chains from one sample, sequenced in a study of T cell repertoires in aging, cancer and after chemotherapy. Amplification of TCR beta used genomic DNA extracted from peripheral blood. A mixed TRB-A/B primer pool amplified rearranged TRB by multiplex touch-down PCR. TCRdb itself ran the multiplex PCR reads through MiXCR, one entry per CDR3 protein. This table has approximately 550 distinct CDR3 sequences, 65% to 85% appearing once. The material sequenced was blood. The receptors here all came from a human donor with a solid tumor.

In this sample, this clonotype turned up once. The genes are TRBV25-1 and TRBJ2-3; 10 nucleotides match TRBD2. Germline V gene sequence: CDR1 MGHDK, CDR2 SYGVNS. This CDR3 is 17 amino acids long. J lost 2 bases, V lost 2 bases, and 7 bases had no gene match. CDR3 in amino acids: CASSEPFSGRNTDTQYF. The CDR3 bases are TGTGCCAGCAGTGAACCCTTTAGCGGGAGGAACACAGATACGCAGTATTTT.

The genes are TRBV20-1 and TRBJ1-2; D is perhaps TRBD1 (6 bases). V was pared by 0 bases and J by 4 bases, with 12 bases between. The CDR3 is 14 residues long. CDR1 and CDR2 (germline): DFQATT, SNEGSKA (reference sequence). This CDR3 reads CSARDSGGSYGYTF. The CDR3 DNA is TGCAGTGCTAGAGATTCTGGGGGCAGCTATGGCTACACCTTC.

This chain joins TRBV20-1 and TRBJ1-6; no reliable D call. Trimming left V 0 bases short and J 9 bases short, with 9 bases between. The CDR3 loop spans 13 amino acids. CDR1 and CDR2 (germline): DFQATT, SNEGSKA (reference sequence). The chain's CDR3 is CSARDPGASPLHF. CDR3 coding DNA: TGCAGTGCTAGAGATCCGGGTGCTTCACCCCTCCACTTT.

The rearrangement joins TRBV7-9 to TRBJ1-4; D is perhaps TRBD1 (6 bases). The germline V gene encodes CDR1 SEHNR and CDR2 FQNEAQ (reference sequence). CDR3 length: 15 residues. V dropped 3 bases and J dropped 3 bases, with 11 bases sitting between them. Here the CDR3 DNA reads TGTGCCAGCAGCTTGGGGGCGGGTGCTAATGAAAAACTGTTTTTT. Its protein product is CASSLGAGANEKLFF.

This clonotype occurred a few times. The chain has TRBV7-2 and TRBJ2-3; D is undetermined. The CDR3 covers 11 residues. Per the germline V gene, CDR1 is SGHTA and CDR2 is FQGNSA. Trimming stripped 8 bases from V and 3 bases from J, with 6 bases between. The CDR3 reads CASRQTDTQYF. CDR3 DNA sequence: TGTGCCAGCCGCCAGACAGATACGCAGTATTTT.

The chain has TRBV20-1 and TRBJ2-7; TRBD1 or TRBD2 may be the D gene (7 bases each). Trimming stripped 0 bases from V and 3 bases from J, with 12 bases between. The CDR3 is made up of 14 amino acids. Germline values: CDR1 DFQATT, CDR2 SNEGSKA (reference sequence). This chain's CDR3 is CSARDLRGGYEQYF. For the CDR3, the DNA is TGCAGTGCTAGAGACCTCAGGGGGGGCTACGAGCAGTACTTC.

This clonotype was counted only a few times. This chain uses TRBV6-6 with TRBJ2-7, with D perhaps assigned TRBD1 or TRBD2 (5 bases each). V was cut by 7 bases and J by 4 bases, with 17 bases left in between. This CDR3 comprises 14 residues. Germline V CDR1 and CDR2: MNHNY, SVGAGI (reference sequence). The CDR3 DNA reads TGTGCCAGCAATCCCCGTGGGGGAAGTTACGAGCAGTACTTC. Translating it yields CASNPRGGSYEQYF.

The chain is built from TRBV7-9 and TRBJ1-6; TRBD1 is a possible D gene (6 bases). V was trimmed by 5 bases and J by 0 bases, leaving 11 bases between them. This CDR3 is 16 amino acids long. The germline V gene encodes CDR1 SEHNR and CDR2 FQNEAQ (reference sequence). The CDR3 DNA reads as TGTGCCAGCAGCAACGGACAGAGCTCCTATAATTCACCCCTCCACTTT. Translating it yields CASSNGQSSYNSPLHF.

V gene TRBV29-1 combines with J gene TRBJ2-1; maybe TRBD1 (5 bases). The V and J ends lost 4 bases and 8 bases respectively, with 12 bases between them. Germline lookup yields CDR1 SQVTM and CDR2 ANQGSEA. This CDR3 has 12 residues. The CDR3, as DNA: TGCAGCGTTGGACGCAGGGCGGATGAGCAGTTCTTC. Translated, it gives CSVGRRADEQFF.

The chain links TRBV7-2 to TRBJ2-7; TRBD2 matches 10 bases. V lost 5 bases, J lost 2 bases, and 3 bases stayed unmatched. The length of the CDR3 is 14 residues. Germline V gene lookup returns CDR1 SGHTA and CDR2 FQGNSA. The CDR3 DNA is TGTGCCAGCAGCGCACTAGCGGGAACCTACGAGCAGTACTTC. This translates into CASSALAGTYEQYF.

The chain couples TRBV24-1 to TRBJ1-2; 9 bases map to TRBD1. The germline V gene has CDR1 KGHDR and CDR2 SFDVKD. V shed 5 bases, J shed 5 bases, and the junction held 8 bases outside the gene matches. The CDR3 has 15 amino acids. In nucleotides, the CDR3 is TGTGCCACCAGTGCCGACGGACAGGGGCAATATGGCTACACCTTC. Residues: CATSADGQGQYGYTF.

This clonotype was seen just once. The chain couples TRBV7-9 to TRBJ1-1; D possibly corresponds to TRBD1 (6 bases). Trimming took off 6 bases at V and 6 bases at J, with 17 bases between the two ends. CDR3 size: 14 residues. Germline assignment: CDR1 SEHNR and CDR2 FQNEAQ (reference sequence). The DNA of the CDR3 is TGTGCCAGCAGGGCCACGGGCAGGGGACCTGAAGCTTTCTTT. Its protein is CASRATGRGPEAFF.

The chain uses TRBV19 and TRBJ1-5; a weak D match, TRBD1 (6 bases). Germline CDR1 is LNHDA and CDR2 is SQIVND (reference sequence). Trimming shortened V by 0 bases and J by 2 bases, and 17 bases separated the two germline ends. This CDR3 is 18 amino acids long. For the CDR3, the DNA is TGTGCCAGTAGTATAGATCTGGCAGGGGTAGTAGGCAATCAGCCCCAGCATTTT. Translation gives CASSIDLAGVVGNQPQHF.

The chain has TRBV12-3 or TRBV12-4 and TRBJ1-2; D is undetermined. Trimming pared 5 bases from V and 8 bases from J, leaving 15 bases between. This CDR3 comprises 13 residues. The CDR3 protein is CASSPLRAGGYTF. CDR3 coding DNA: TGTGCCAGCAGTCCGCTGAGGGCTGGCGGCTACACCTTC.

This sequence joins TRBV5-1 and TRBJ1-1; no reliable D call. Germline CDR1 reads SGHRS; CDR2 reads YFSETQ. V lost 4 bases to trimming and J lost 4 bases, with 11 bases between them. The length of the CDR3 is 13 residues. CDR3 DNA sequence: TGCGCCAGCAGCCGAACCCCGGGCACTGAAGCTTTCTTT. It yields the protein CASSRTPGTEAFF.

The chain couples TRBV7-9 to TRBJ2-3, with TRBD1 matching 9 bases. Germline V lookup: CDR1 SEHNR, CDR2 FQNEAQ (reference sequence). The CDR3 loop spans 15 amino acids. V was pared by 5 bases and J by 4 bases, with 7 bases of the junction left unmatched. Here the CDR3 reads CASSLSRDRADTQYF. The DNA of the CDR3 is TGTGCCAGCAGCCTCTCCCGGGACAGGGCAGATACGCAGTATTTT.

The chain recombines TRBV19 with TRBJ1-5; D is unresolved. V was cut by 5 bases and J by 4 bases, with 12 bases left in between. Germline-derived CDR1 and CDR2 are LNHDA and SQIVND (reference sequence). There are 14 residues in the CDR3. In DNA form, the CDR3 reads TGTGCCAGTAGTCCCACCGGGAATAATCAGCCCCAGCATTTT. Protein: CASSPTGNNQPQHF.

The chain has TRBV24-1 and TRBJ2-5, with 7 nucleotides matching TRBD1. This CDR3 spans 13 amino acids. Germline V gene sequence: CDR1 KGHDR, CDR2 SFDVKD. Trimming cost V 7 bases and J 1 base; bases outside gene matches: 2. CDR3 in amino acids: CATRDRVQETQYF. The CDR3 nucleotides are TGTGCCACCAGAGACAGGGTCCAAGAGACCCAGTACTTC.

J is TRBJ2-7 and V is TRBV11-2, with 8 positions matching TRBD2. Per the germline V gene, CDR1 is SGHAT and CDR2 is FQNNGV. V dropped 3 bases and J dropped 0; count of bases not matched to a gene: 10. The CDR3 contains 17 residues. The DNA for the CDR3 is TGTGCCAGCAGCTTTTTCGGGAGGGCCCCAAGCTCCTACGAGCAGTACTTC. Its protein is CASSFFGRAPSSYEQYF.

The chain couples TRBV19 to TRBJ1-5; weak D call: TRBD1 (6 bases). Trimming took off 3 bases at V and 4 bases at J, with 10 bases between the two ends. Germline CDR1 LNHDA, CDR2 SQIVND (reference sequence). The CDR3 has 14 residues. In DNA, the CDR3 is TGTGCCAGTAGTATCCGGGACACAAATCAGCCCCAGCATTTT. It codes for CASSIRDTNQPQHF.

The V and J genes are TRBV25-1 and TRBJ2-7; tentatively, D is TRBD1 (6 bases). With 1 base removed from V and 2 bases from J, the gap between germline ends came to 12 bases. Germline CDR1 is MGHDK and CDR2 is SYGVNS. The CDR3 is 15 residues long. The CDR3: CASSESGTPPYEQYF. CDR3 coding DNA: TGTGCCAGCAGTGAATCCGGGACACCTCCCTACGAGCAGTACTTC.

V usage is TRBV6-4 and J usage is TRBJ2-7; D not resolved. V lost 2 bases, J lost 4 bases, and 15 bases lay in between. The CDR3 contains 15 residues. Per the germline V gene, CDR1 is MRHNA and CDR2 is SNTAGT. CDR3 in amino acids: CASSDPGRVVYEQYF. Here the CDR3 DNA reads TGTGCCAGCAGTGACCCGGGTCGGGTAGTTTACGAGCAGTACTTC.

The J gene is TRBJ2-7, the V gene TRBV7-9; D unclear. V shed 0 bases and J shed 5 bases, with 5 bases lying between them. In germline, CDR1 is SEHNR, CDR2 FQNEAQ (reference sequence). The CDR3 has 12 residues. CDR3 nucleotide sequence: TGTGCCAGCAGCTTAGCCAGCGACGAGCAGTACTTC. It translates to CASSLASDEQYF. Based on the CDR3 plus reference TRBV7-9 and TRBJ2-7, the full variable domain is DTGVSQNPRHKITKRGQNVTFRCDPISEHNRLYWYRQTLGQGPEFLTYFQNEAQLEKSRLLSDRFSAERPKGSFSTLEIQRTEQGDSAMYLCASSLASDEQYFGPGTRLTVT.

The V and J genes are TRBV11-2 and TRBJ2-7; unclear D gene. V was cut by 0 bases and J by 1 base, with 1 base left in between. This CDR3 has 12 amino acids. From germline, CDR1 is SGHAT and CDR2 FQNNGV. The CDR3 sequence: CASSLDSYEQYF. The CDR3 DNA follows: TGTGCCAGCAGCTTAGATTCCTACGAGCAGTACTTC.

The chain couples TRBV19 to TRBJ2-1, with a tentative D call TRBD2 (5 bases). The V and J ends lost 6 bases and 9 bases respectively, with 18 bases between them. This CDR3 is 14 amino acids long. Germline V gene sequence: CDR1 LNHDA, CDR2 SQIVND (reference sequence). The CDR3 nucleotides are TGTGCCAGTAGCCCCGAGGGTCGTGGCGGTGAGCAGTTCTTC. Amino acid sequence: CASSPEGRGGEQFF.

The V gene is TRBV5-1, the J gene TRBJ2-2; TRBD1 is a possible D gene (6 bases). CDR1 is SGHRS and CDR2 is YFSETQ in the germline V gene. This CDR3 is 14 amino acids long. V gave up 0 bases and J gave up 5 bases, with 8 bases separating them. CDR3 sequence: CASSLDRVTGELFF. The CDR3 DNA sequence: TGCGCCAGCAGCTTGGACAGGGTTACCGGGGAGCTGTTTTTT.

The V call is TRBV20-1, the J call TRBJ1-6, with D unclear. Trimming cost V 4 bases and J 7 bases, with 11 bases left between them. The CDR3 consists of 13 residues. Germline assignment: CDR1 DFQATT and CDR2 SNEGSKA (reference sequence). As DNA, the CDR3 is TGCAGTGCTAAGGGAGGGATCAATTCACCCCTCCACTTT. It specifies CSAKGGINSPLHF.